Detailed here is one T cell receptor (beta chain). Its antigen is as yet unknown. Unique-molecular-identifier-tagged TCR beta cDNA libraries were used. The yield from about 1 to 10 million T cells was approximately 500,000 cDNA molecules in total. MiXCR was run by TCRdb on the PCR reads, yielding one entry per CDR3 protein. This table has approximately 630,000 distinct CDR3 sequences, around 60% appearing once. This sample is part of a study of post-analysis software for immune sequencing data. Study-wide results and limits: When patients were compared with controls, a handful of TRBV segments were more frequent, TRBV5-6, TRBV5-1 and TRBV20-1 among them. Significantly lower normalized Chao1 diversity was found in patients with multiple sclerosis relative to controls. F measure clustering grouped samples strongly by preparation batch.

V gave up 5 bases and J gave up 6 bases, with 17 bases separating them. There are 15 residues in the CDR3. Germline assignment: CDR1 SGHAT and CDR2 FQNNGV. The source material was blood. This clonotype was obtained from a girl aged 2-15 years with multiple sclerosis. The chain employs TRBV11-2 and TRBJ2-1; perhaps D is TRBD1 or TRBD2 (6 bases each). CDR3 sequence: CASSPRGGKANEQFF. CDR3 coding DNA: TGTGCCAGCAGCCCTCGAGGGGGGAAGGCCAATGAGCAGTTCTTC.